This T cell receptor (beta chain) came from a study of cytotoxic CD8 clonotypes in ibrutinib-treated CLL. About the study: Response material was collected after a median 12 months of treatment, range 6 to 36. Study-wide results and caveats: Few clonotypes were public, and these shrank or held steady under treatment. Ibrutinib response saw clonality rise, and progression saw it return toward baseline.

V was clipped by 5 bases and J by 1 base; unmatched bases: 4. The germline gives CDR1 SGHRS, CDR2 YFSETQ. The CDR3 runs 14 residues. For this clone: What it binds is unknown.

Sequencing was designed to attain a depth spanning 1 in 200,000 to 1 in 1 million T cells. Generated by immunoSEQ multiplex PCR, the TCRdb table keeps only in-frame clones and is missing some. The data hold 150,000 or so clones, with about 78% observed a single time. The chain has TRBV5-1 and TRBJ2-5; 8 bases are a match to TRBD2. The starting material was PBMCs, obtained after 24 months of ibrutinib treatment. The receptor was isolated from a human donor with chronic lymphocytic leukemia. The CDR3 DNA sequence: TGCGCCAGCAGGGAGGGGACTAGCCAAGAGACCCAGTACTTC. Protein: CASREGTSQETQYF.